This TCR beta chain was profiled in a study of cytomegalovirus exposure and HLA in healthy donors. Amplification used 60 Vbeta primers and 13 Jbeta primers. Data came from immunoSEQ multiplex PCR; TCRdb stores just in-frame clones and leaves some out. The repertoire table contains approximately 72,000 clones. A word on this clone: Its antigen is still unknown.

Study-wide points: Accurate prediction of HLA-A and HLA-B alleles (for most subjects) was reportedly achieved from TCR beta sequences. The listing of roughly 160 TCR beta chains classed them as cytomegalovirus-associated.

Source material: PBMCs. This TCR derives from a woman aged 40 to 49 in good health and CMV-seropositive.

CDR3 bases: TGTGCCAGCCACAAACTCGGGACTAGCGGGAGTTCGGACACCGGGGAGCTGTTTTTT. Amino acid sequence: CASHKLGTSGSSDTGELFF. The V and J genes are TRBV27 and TRBJ2-2; TRBD2 aligns across 14 bases. Per germline, CDR1 MNHEY and CDR2 SMNVEV (reference sequence). Unmatched junction bases numbered 14, after V lost 8 bases and J lost 3 bases. The CDR3 is made up of 19 amino acids.